This is a list of T cell receptor beta chains from one sample in a study of blood T cell repertoires in COVID-19. Some clones are missing from TCRdb's copy, which holds only in-frame ones; the method was immunoSEQ multiplex PCR. This table has 150,000 to 200,000 clones, about three quarters appearing once. Specimen: peripheral blood. Receptors were obtained from a woman in her forties or fifties with active or convalescent COVID-19. The CDR3 runs from the conserved cysteine through the conserved F or W. D genes are given only for firm matches. Rows give clone size only sometimes, using once, few, many, or a class for an expanded clone.

CDR3nt	CDR3aa	abundance	j_gene	d_gene	v_gene
TGCGCCAGCAGAGCGGGACTAGCGGGGGACAATGAGCAGTTCTTC	CASRAGLAGDNEQFF	.	TRBJ2-1	TRBD2	TRBV4-3
TGTGCCAGCAGCTTAGCAGGGGACACCGGGGAGCTGTTTTTT	CASSLAGDTGELFF	.	TRBJ2-2	.	TRBV7-2
TGTGCCAGTAGGTCACAGGGGGCCTTTGAAAAACTGTTTTTT	CASRSQGAFEKLFF	.	TRBJ1-4	TRBD1	TRBV19
TGTGCCAGCAGCTTAGACAGCAATTCACCCCTCCACTTT	CASSLDSNSPLHF	.	TRBJ1-6	.	TRBV7-2
TGTGCCAGCAGCTTCTCCGGGACTAGCGGGAGCGAGCAGTACTTC	CASSFSGTSGSEQYF	.	TRBJ2-7	TRBD2	TRBV7-3
TGTGCCTGGAGTGCTGGGGAGGGCTACACCTTC	CAWSAGEGYTF	.	TRBJ1-2	.	TRBV30
TGTGCCAGTAGTATCGGTCGGACAGTCGGGGCGAGCTACACCTTC	CASSIGRTVGASYTF	once	TRBJ1-2	.	TRBV19
TGTGCCAGCAGCCCTCAGGGGGGAAACTACGAGCAGTACTTC	CASSPQGGNYEQYF	.	TRBJ2-7	.	TRBV7-2
TGTGCCAGTAGAAGGCAGGGGAATAGCAATCAGCCCCAGCATTTT	CASRRQGNSNQPQHF	many	TRBJ1-5	.	TRBV19
TGCGCCAGCAGCCTGACAACTTTAACTGAAGCTTTCTTT	CASSLTTLTEAFF	.	TRBJ1-1	.	TRBV5-1
TGTGCCAGCAGCCACGACAGGGGTGGGCAGCGGGTTCCCGAGCAGTACTTC	CASSHDRGGQRVPEQYF	.	TRBJ2-7	TRBD1	TRBV3-1/TRBV3-2
TGTGCCAGCAGTTACTCGACGGGACAGGGCTACAATGAGCAGTTCTTC	CASSYSTGQGYNEQFF	.	TRBJ2-1	TRBD1	TRBV6-5
TGTGCCAGCAGCTTAACGGGGGGCTACGAGCAGTACTTC	CASSLTGGYEQYF	once	TRBJ2-7	TRBD2	TRBV7-2
TGTGCCAGCAGCTCACAGGGGGCAGGGGCCTTTGAAGCTTTCTTT	CASSSQGAGAFEAFF	.	TRBJ1-1	TRBD1	TRBV7-9
TGTGCCAGCAGCTTAGGCGTCACCGGGGAGCTGTTTTTT	CASSLGVTGELFF	.	TRBJ2-2	.	TRBV11-3